What follows is one T cell receptor beta chain and its context. This entry belongs to a study of blood T cell repertoires in COVID-19. Per the original methods: Estimates of nucleated cell counts were drawn from the amplification of reference gene primers. The table came from immunoSEQ multiplex PCR; TCRdb's copy has only in-frame clones and leaves some out. V and J calls and clone size come straight from that table; D and trimming were deduced from the DNA. The top ten hold 4.5% to 6% of the sample, which has roughly 150,000 clones, 80% seen once. Per the germline V gene, CDR1 is SGHRS and CDR2 is YFSETQ. With V trimmed by 0 bases and J by 5 bases, 3 bases remained unmatched. The CDR3 runs 14 residues.

Sequenced material: peripheral blood. This chain connects TRBV5-1 to TRBJ1-1; 8 bases are shared with TRBD1. This receptor was obtained from a woman aged 45-65 years with acute or convalescent COVID-19. DNA of the CDR3: TGCGCCAGCAGCTTGGACAGGGGGAAAACTGAAGCTTTCTTT. Its translation: CASSLDRGKTEAFF.